This T cell receptor beta chain was profiled in a study of blood T cell repertoires in COVID-19. The wider study: The United States, Italy and Spain were the sources of the acute and convalescent COVID-19 samples. In each case, the material was cDNA or gDNA derived from T cells, B-cell-depleted T cells, or PBMCs.

Points on this clone: Distinct nucleotide sequences in the sample also encode this CDR3.

In the authors' workflow: Counts of nucleated cells, estimated from reference gene primer amplification, were obtained. TCRdb's copy holds only in-frame clones and misses some; the assay was immunoSEQ multiplex PCR. D and trimming come from the DNA, and the V and J calls and clone size come from that table. This table holds around 200,000 clones, about 83% found once. This TCR was sampled from a woman aged 50 to 60 with acute or convalescent COVID-19. The sample taken for sequencing was peripheral blood.

In DNA form, the CDR3 reads TGTGCCAGCAGCCCGAGCGGGAGGGGCTACGAGCAGTACTTC. This gives the protein CASSPSGRGYEQYF. The rearrangement joins TRBV27 to TRBJ2-7; 10 positions match TRBD2. The CDR3 length is 14 residues. Per the germline V gene, CDR1 is MNHEY and CDR2 is SMNVEV (reference sequence). V dropped 6 bases and J dropped 3; count of bases not matched to a gene: 5.